This record looks at one T cell receptor (beta chain) sequence and its context. Its target is not known. One end of the junction fails to match germline, which may point to a read error. In the PCR, 60 Vbeta and 13 Jbeta primers were used. Libraries were prepared by immunoSEQ multiplex PCR; TCRdb keeps only in-frame clonotypes and omits some of them. Of some 150,000 clones listed, 60% to 80% are singletons. The data belong to a study of cytomegalovirus exposure and HLA in healthy donors. Study-level points and caveats: A later analysis reportedly identified an Asian-associated ancestry cluster as carrying fewer N-insertions than the roughly 670-donor mean. Researchers reportedly found TCR beta sequences accurately predicted most subjects' HLA-A and HLA-B alleles. A later examination showed that TCR association rates differed by HLA locus, with DRB1 most and HLA-C fewest.

Germline-derived CDR1 and CDR2 are SGHKS and YYEKEE (reference sequence). This CDR3 is 18 amino acids long. This clonotype originated in a man between 18 and 35 years old in good health and CMV-seropositive. The chain joins TRBV5-5 to TRBJ2-6; D may be TRBD1 (6 bases). The sample taken for sequencing was PBMCs. The CDR3 protein is CASSLRDMARSGANGLTF. In DNA, the CDR3 is TGTGCCAGCAGCTTGCGGGACATGGCGAGAAGTGGGGCCAACGGCCTGACTTTC.